This TCR beta chain appears in the sequencing data of a study of identical twins. This clonotype was seen ten or more times. Its cognate antigen is unknown. General study findings and limits: Twins shared beta out-of-frame sequences in excess, but this excess was weaker. Where out-of-frame alpha sequences were twin-shared, they showed excess low generation probability.

The CDR3 sequence is 17 residues long. With V trimmed by 4 bases and J by 5 bases, 12 bases remained unmatched. Per germline, CDR1 LGHDT and CDR2 YNNKEL (reference sequence). After template switching added a universal primer site, the resulting cDNA carried unique molecular identifiers. In TCRdb, the 5' RACE reads were re-called with MiXCR into one record per CDR3 protein. This table holds around 500,000 distinct CDR3 sequences, 14% found once. This sample also appeared in a second study, on yellow fever vaccine responses in identical twins.

This chain links TRBV3-1 with TRBJ2-1; 9 bases line up with TRBD2. This TCR derives from a woman aged 18-29 years in good health. Sequenced input: CD4+ T cells sorted from blood. The CDR3: CASSLRVLAGRHNEQFF. The CDR3 DNA follows: TGTGCCAGCAGCCTCAGAGTGCTAGCGGGGAGGCACAATGAGCAGTTCTTC.